This note documents a single T cell receptor beta chain sequence. What it binds is not known. Peripheral blood samples of about 10 milliliters were drawn from each donor. The CDR3 is made up of 15 amino acids. V shed 2 bases and J 7 bases; nucleotides not matched to a gene: 5. Germline V lookup: CDR1 LGHNA, CDR2 YSLEER. This sample was taken from a study of blood T cells in healthy people across ages. A sample-barcoded 5' primer and a J-beta primer mix were used in a second PCR of about 6 to 11 cycles. TCRdb analysed the 5' RACE reads with MiXCR anew, one entry per CDR3 protein. Of around 1.5 million distinct CDR3 sequences detected, roughly 60% appear once; the ten largest clones hold under 8.5%. Study-level results: Observed TCR beta diversity per million T cells went down as age went up. This fall followed a roughly linear course with age. Unsorted PBMCs ruled out conclusive naive versus antigen-experienced comparison.

Source material: blood. The receptor was derived from a young man in good health. The V and J genes are TRBV4-3 and TRBJ2-3, with TRBD2 matching 11 bases. CDR3 sequence (DNA): TGCGCCAGCAGCCAAACTAGCGGGGGTGCTCATACGCAGTATTTT. Protein sequence: CASSQTSGGAHTQYF.